The text below deals with one T cell receptor (beta chain). What it recognizes is unknown. CDR3 length: 14 amino acids. Trimming cost V 4 bases and J 5 bases, with 13 bases left between them. Germline V gene data show CDR1 as SNHLY and CDR2 as FYNNEI. TCRdb's table, derived via immunoSEQ multiplex PCR, lists solely in-frame clones and lacks some. Here the sample spans tens of thousands of clones, over 80% being singletons. The data were obtained in a study of OX40 agonist ivuxolimab in advanced cancers. For the study at large: Clinicians treated patients with ivuxolimab, an agonistic anti-OX40 (CD134) antibody. Study-wide results and limits: Some of the lowest clonal expansion was seen in partial responders at 0.1-3.0 mg/kg. What antigens the expanded peripheral T cells recognized was never established.

The TCR comes from an adult with an advanced solid tumor such as melanoma, head and neck, liver or kidney cancer. Sequencing was performed on CD4+ or CD8+ T cells sorted from blood, taken in a trial of the OX40 agonist ivuxolimab. V usage is TRBV2 and J usage is TRBJ2-3; D gene unclear. CDR3 amino acids: CASSGITSGDTQYF. The CDR3 DNA sequence: TGTGCCAGCAGTGGAATAACCTCCGGAGATACGCAGTATTTT.